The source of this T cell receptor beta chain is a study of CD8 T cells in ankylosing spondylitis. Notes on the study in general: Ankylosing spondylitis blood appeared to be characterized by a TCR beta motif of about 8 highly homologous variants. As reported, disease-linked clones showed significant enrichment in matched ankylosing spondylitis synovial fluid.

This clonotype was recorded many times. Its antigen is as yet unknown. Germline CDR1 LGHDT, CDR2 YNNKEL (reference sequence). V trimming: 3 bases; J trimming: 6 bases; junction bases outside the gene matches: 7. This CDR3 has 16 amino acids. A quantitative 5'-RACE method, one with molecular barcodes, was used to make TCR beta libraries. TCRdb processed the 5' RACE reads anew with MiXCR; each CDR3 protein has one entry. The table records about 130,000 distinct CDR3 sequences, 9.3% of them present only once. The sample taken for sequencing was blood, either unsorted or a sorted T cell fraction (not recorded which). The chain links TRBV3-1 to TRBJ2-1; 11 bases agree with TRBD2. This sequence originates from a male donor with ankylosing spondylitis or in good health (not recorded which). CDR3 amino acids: CASSQSTSGMGNEQFF. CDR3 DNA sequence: TGTGCCAGCAGCCAGTCGACTAGCGGGATGGGCAATGAGCAGTTCTTC.